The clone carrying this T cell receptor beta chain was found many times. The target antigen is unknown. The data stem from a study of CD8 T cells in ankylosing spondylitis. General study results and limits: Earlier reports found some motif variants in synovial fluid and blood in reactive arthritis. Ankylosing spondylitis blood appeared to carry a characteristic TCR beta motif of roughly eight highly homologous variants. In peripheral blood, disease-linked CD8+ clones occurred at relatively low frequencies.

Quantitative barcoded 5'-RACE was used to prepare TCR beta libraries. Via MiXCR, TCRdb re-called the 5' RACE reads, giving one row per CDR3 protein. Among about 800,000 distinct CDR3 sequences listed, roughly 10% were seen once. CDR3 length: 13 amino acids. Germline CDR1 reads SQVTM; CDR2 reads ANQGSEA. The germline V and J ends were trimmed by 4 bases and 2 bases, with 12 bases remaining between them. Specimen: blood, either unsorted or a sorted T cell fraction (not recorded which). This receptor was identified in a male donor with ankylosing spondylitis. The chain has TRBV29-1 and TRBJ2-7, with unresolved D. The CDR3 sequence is CSVVRPLPYEQYF. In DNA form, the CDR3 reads TGCAGCGTTGTACGTCCCCTTCCCTACGAGCAGTACTTC.